Below are 25 T cell receptor beta chains sequenced from a single sample in a study of cytomegalovirus exposure and HLA in healthy donors. The primer mix had 60 Vbeta and 13 Jbeta primers. Assay: immunoSEQ multiplex PCR; the TCRdb copy retains only in-frame clones and omits some. The table has 75,000 to 100,000 clones, about 80% seen once. The sample was PBMCs. Source of these receptors: a man between 18 and 35 years old in good health and CMV-seropositive.

The chain carries TRBV5-6 and TRBJ1-6; D remains unclear. Germline CDR1 is SGHDT and CDR2 is YYEEEE. There are 14 residues in the CDR3. Trimming took 0 bases from V and 5 from J, leaving 6 bases between them. CDR3 sequence reads: CASSLGRNNSPLHF. Here the CDR3 DNA reads TGTGCCAGCAGCTTGGGTAGAAATAATTCACCCCTCCACTTT. The full variable domain, with the rest looked up from reference TRBV5-6 and TRBJ1-6, is DAGVTQSPTHLIKTRGQQVTLRCSPKSGHDTVSWYQQALGQGPQFIFQYYEEEERQRGNFPDRFSGHQFPNYSSELNVNALLLGDSALYLCASSLGRNNSPLHFGNGTRLTVT.

This clone showed up just a few times. The chain is built from TRBV18 and TRBJ2-7; TRBD1 matches at 10 bases. Germline V CDR1 and CDR2: KGHSH, LQKENI. With 4 bases clipped from V and 5 bases from J, the junction kept 8 bases outside the gene matches. The CDR3 loop spans 15 amino acids. CDR3: CASSRAGTGVHEQYF. As DNA, the CDR3 is TGTGCCAGCTCACGGGCCGGGACAGGGGTCCACGAGCAGTACTTC.

This clone has a handful of counts. This chain links TRBV11-2 with TRBJ2-2, with 12 bases matching TRBD2. This CDR3 has 15 residues. The germline gives CDR1 SGHAT, CDR2 FQNNGV. The J segment lost 5 bases and the V segment lost 3 bases, leaving 1 base of the junction unmatched. The CDR3 reads CASSFLAGGTGELFF. The DNA for the CDR3 is TGTGCCAGCAGCTTTCTAGCGGGGGGGACCGGGGAGCTGTTTTTT.

The V call is TRBV14, the J call TRBJ2-1; 7 nucleotides match TRBD1. Losses at the gene ends were 4 bases for V and 7 bases for J; bases not matched to a gene: 4. The CDR3 totals 13 residues. The germline gives CDR1 SGHDN, CDR2 FVKESK. The CDR3 loop is CASSLRTGNEQFF. The CDR3 nucleotides are TGTGCCAGCAGCCTGAGGACAGGTAATGAGCAGTTCTTC.

As for this clone: The sample contains more than one DNA sequence encoding this CDR3. This chain connects TRBV4-1 to TRBJ2-7; TRBD2 aligns across 9 bases. J gave up 1 base and V 4 bases, and 5 bases lay outside the gene matches. This CDR3 has 15 amino acids. CDR1 MGHRA and CDR2 YSYEKL come from the germline V gene. The DNA for the CDR3 is TGCGCCAGCAGCCTCGGCCTAGCGGGGTCCTACGAGCAGTACTTC. Residues: CASSLGLAGSYEQYF.

The chain is built from TRBV12-2 and TRBJ1-5. TRBV12-2 is a recognized pseudogene. CDR3 length: 15 amino acids. The CDR3 protein is CASRLYSSGNQPQHF. The CDR3 nucleotides read TGTGCAAGTCGCTTATATTCTTCGGGCAATCAGCCCCAGCATTTT.

The rearrangement joins TRBV19 to TRBJ1-3, with no clear D. Per germline, CDR1 LNHDA and CDR2 SQIVND (reference sequence). This CDR3 has 17 residues. The germline V and J ends were trimmed by 7 bases and 1 base, with 20 bases remaining between them. The CDR3 is CASTSRAQTKSGNTIYF. In DNA, the CDR3 is TGTGCCAGTACCTCGCGGGCCCAGACTAAGTCTGGAAACACCATATATTTT.

The chain carries TRBV4-2 and TRBJ1-4; 7 bases match TRBD1. The length of the CDR3 is 14 residues. Germline values: CDR1 LGHNA, CDR2 YNFKEQ. The trim removed 1 base at V and 6 bases at J, leaving 2 bases unmatched. The CDR3: CASSQVTGDEKLFF. In DNA form, the CDR3 reads TGTGCCAGCAGCCAAGTAACAGGGGATGAAAAACTGTTTTTT.

The table lists this clone with a few counts. The rearrangement uses TRBV27 and TRBJ2-3, with 13 bases identical to TRBD2. Germline values: CDR1 MNHEY, CDR2 SMNVEV (reference sequence). Trimming took 5 bases from V and 3 from J; bases not matched to a gene: 5. CDR3 length: 16 amino acids. CDR3: CASSLGTSGVTDTQYF. The DNA for the CDR3 is TGTGCCAGCAGTCTAGGGACTAGCGGGGTAACAGATACGCAGTATTTT.

This chain uses TRBV7-8 with TRBJ2-1; tentative D call: TRBD2 (5 bases). V was trimmed by 2 bases and J by 9 bases, leaving 17 bases between them. The CDR3 runs to 15 residues. Germline V CDR1 and CDR2: SGHVS, FQNEAQ. The CDR3 DNA follows: TGTGCCAGCAGCTTACCGGGATCCGGGGTGCGTGAGCAGTTCTTC. Its translation: CASSLPGSGVREQFF.

The chain joins TRBV4-2 to TRBJ2-3; 11 nucleotides agree with TRBD2. Looked up from germline, CDR1 is LGHNA and CDR2 is YNFKEQ. V dropped 5 bases and J dropped 2; count of bases not matched to a gene: 6. The CDR3 loop spans 16 amino acids. The CDR3 DNA sequence: TGTGCCAGCAGCGGTATAGCGGGGGGGGACACAGATACGCAGTATTTT. Its protein product is CASSGIAGGDTDTQYF.

The chain links TRBV6-5 to TRBJ2-7; 12 nucleotides agree with TRBD2. V lost 6 bases, J lost 6 bases, and 6 bases stayed unmatched. The CDR3 extends over 14 amino acids. The germline V gene has CDR1 MNHEY and CDR2 SVGAGI. The CDR3 sequence: CASRRLAGEPEQYF. The CDR3 region has the DNA TGTGCCAGCAGGCGACTAGCGGGGGAGCCCGAGCAGTACTTC.

This chain joins TRBV10-3 and TRBJ2-3; perhaps TRBD1 as D (6 bases). Looked up from germline, CDR1 is ENHRY and CDR2 is SYGVKD. Trimming pared 10 bases from V and 3 bases from J, leaving 17 bases between. This CDR3 has 14 residues. As DNA, the CDR3 is TGTGCCACCTTGGGACAAACCACAACAGATACGCAGTATTTT. This gives the protein CATLGQTTTDTQYF.

V and J are TRBV18 and TRBJ1-5; D call uncertain. The CDR3 extends over 14 amino acids. Trimming took 2 bases from V and 7 from J, leaving 12 bases between them. From germline, CDR1 is KGHSH and CDR2 LQKENI. This chain's CDR3 is CASSPGVEGQPQHF. The CDR3, as DNA: TGTGCCAGCTCACCAGGTGTGGAGGGACAGCCCCAGCATTTT.

The gene calls are TRBV7-3 and TRBJ2-1; TRBD2 matches at 12 bases. The V gene's germline CDR1 is SGHTA and CDR2 FQGTGA. The J segment lost 4 bases and the V segment lost 5 bases, leaving 3 bases of the junction unmatched. The CDR3 covers 15 residues. The CDR3 DNA sequence: TGTGCCAGCAGCCCTCTAGCGGGGGGGTACAATGAGCAGTTCTTC. As protein: CASSPLAGGYNEQFF.

The chain combines TRBV5-1 with TRBJ1-3; D is unresolved. Trimming shortened V by 5 bases and J by 4 bases, and 13 bases separated the two germline ends. Germline V gives CDR1 SGHRS, CDR2 YFSETQ. CDR3 length: 14 residues. The DNA for the CDR3 is TGCGCCAGCAGGTCGGATCCCGGGGGAAACACCATATATTTT. It translates to CASRSDPGGNTIYF. The full variable domain, with the rest looked up from reference TRBV5-1 and TRBJ1-3, is KAGVTQTPRYLIKTRGQQVTLSCSPISGHRSVSWYQQTPGQGLQFLFEYFSETQRNKGNFPGRFSGRQFSNSRSEMNVSTLELGDSALYLCASRSDPGGNTIYFGEGSWLTVV.

This clone was seen a single time. The chain links TRBV21-1 to TRBJ2-3; the table calls TRBD2, which could not be checked here. TRBV21-1 is labeled a pseudogene. The CDR3 spans 18 residues. The CDR3 bases are TGTGCCAGCCCGAAGCCAAGGGGAGCGGGGGGACACACAGATACGCAGTATTTT. The encoded protein is CASPKPRGAGGHTDTQYF.

This clone was seen many times. The gene calls are TRBV27 and TRBJ1-4; a possible D gene is TRBD1 (5 bases). This CDR3 contains 15 residues. Germline-derived CDR1 and CDR2 are MNHEY and SMNVEV (reference sequence). V lost 3 bases and J 2 bases, leaving 10 bases between the germline ends. The CDR3, as DNA: TGTGCCAGCAGTTTCGCGGGGACTACTAATGAAAAACTGTTTTTT. It is translated as CASSFAGTTNEKLFF. The entire variable domain, with the rest obtained from reference TRBV27 and TRBJ1-4, is as follows: EAQVTQNPRYLITVTGKKLTVTCSQNMNHEYMSWYRQDPGLGLRQIYYSMNVEVTDKGDVPEGYKVSRKEKRNFPLILESPSPNQTSLYFCASSFAGTTNEKLFFGSGTQLSVL.

The J gene is TRBJ2-3, the V gene TRBV9; D perhaps matches TRBD2 (7 bases). Germline V gene data show CDR1 as SGDLS and CDR2 as YYNGEE. V lost 2 bases and J lost 5, with 12 bases in between. The CDR3 sequence is 14 residues long. CDR3 loop: CASSVGGAQDTQYF. CDR3 nucleotides: TGTGCCAGCAGCGTGGGGGGGGCTCAAGATACGCAGTATTTT.

The chain uses TRBV6-1 and TRBJ2-5, with TRBD1 as a possible D gene (5 bases). CDR1 and CDR2 (germline): MNHNS, SASEGT. The CDR3 runs 15 residues. V lost 1 base and J 2 bases, leaving 11 bases between the germline ends. The DNA for the CDR3 is TGTGCCAGCAGTGAAGGGGGCAGGGCACAAGAGACCCAGTACTTC. This encodes CASSEGGRAQETQYF.

The V call is TRBV11-2, the J call TRBJ1-6; TRBD1 aligns across 7 bases. Germline V gene lookup returns CDR1 SGHAT and CDR2 FQNNGV. The CDR3 is made up of 15 amino acids. J was trimmed by 9 bases and V by 1 base; bases with no gene match: 6. The DNA for the CDR3 is TGTGCCAGCAGCTTAGGTCGACAGGGTGGTTCACCCCTCCACTTT. Translated: CASSLGRQGGSPLHF.

The V gene is TRBV5-1, the J gene TRBJ1-1; 7 bases fit TRBD1. The CDR3 runs to 13 residues. V lost 6 bases to trimming and J lost 4 bases; unmatched junction nucleotides: 6. CDR1 and CDR2 (germline): SGHRS, YFSETQ. CDR3 sequence reads: CASTPTGRTEAFF. DNA for the CDR3: TGCGCCAGCACCCCGACAGGGCGCACTGAAGCTTTCTTT.

The V call is TRBV2, the J call TRBJ2-7, with TRBD1 as a possible D gene (5 bases). Germline V CDR1 and CDR2: SNHLY, FYNNEI. The CDR3 is 15 residues long. V was trimmed by 5 bases and J by 6 bases, leaving 20 bases between them. CDR3 amino acids: CASSSRRQGTVEQYF. The CDR3 coding sequence is TGTGCCAGCAGTAGTAGGCGGCAGGGAACTGTCGAGCAGTACTTC. Full variable domain (outside the CDR3, taken from reference TRBV2 and TRBJ2-7): EPEVTQTPSHQVTQMGQEVILRCVPISNHLYFYWYRQILGQKVEFLVSFYNNEISEKSEIFDDQFSVERPDGSNFTLKIRSTKLEDSAMYFCASSSRRQGTVEQYFGPGTRLTVT.

The chain combines TRBV5-1 with TRBJ1-1; D gene ambiguous. The CDR3 is made up of 13 amino acids. In germline, CDR1 is SGHRS, CDR2 YFSETQ. Trimming took off 5 bases at V and 2 bases at J, with 10 bases between the two ends. CDR3 amino acids: CASSDDTNTEAFF. The CDR3, as DNA: TGCGCCAGCAGTGATGACACTAACACTGAAGCTTTCTTT.

The chain links TRBV5-6 to TRBJ1-6; D is ambiguous. CDR3 length equals 17 residues. The V gene lost 4 bases and the J gene lost 0 bases, with 14 bases spanning the gap. CDR1 and CDR2 from the germline V gene are SGHDT and YYEEEE. The CDR3 DNA reads TGTGCCAGCAGCCCACGGCCGGACTTCTCCTATAATTCACCCCTCCACTTT. Translating gives CASSPRPDFSYNSPLHF.